Below, 9 T cell receptor beta chains from the same sample are listed, as sequenced in a study of OX40 agonist ivuxolimab in advanced cancers. The protocol was immunoSEQ multiplex PCR, while the TCRdb copy is restricted to in-frame clones and leaves out a portion. Here the sample spans approximately 70,000 clones, roughly 80% being singletons. Sample: CD4+ or CD8+ T cells sorted from blood, taken in a trial of the OX40 agonist ivuxolimab. The receptors here all came from an adult with an advanced solid tumor such as melanoma, head and neck, liver or kidney cancer.

The V gene is TRBV19, the J gene TRBJ1-4; 8 bases align to TRBD1. After removal of 4 bases from V and 4 bases from J, the junction contained 5 bases not matched to a gene. The CDR3 extends over 15 amino acids. In germline, CDR1 is LNHDA, CDR2 SQIVND (reference sequence). For the CDR3, the DNA is TGTGCCAGTAGTAGACAGGGGAGACGTAATGAAAAACTGTTTTTT. Amino acid sequence: CASSRQGRRNEKLFF.

V gene TRBV19 combines with J gene TRBJ1-5, with TRBD1 identical over 9 bases. CDR3 length: 15 amino acids. The V and J ends lost 5 bases and 7 bases, in that order; junction bases with no gene match: 9. Germline CDR1 is LNHDA and CDR2 is SQIVND (reference sequence). The CDR3 region is CASSVSGQGKQPQHF. The CDR3 DNA reads TGTGCCAGTAGTGTCTCGGGACAGGGTAAACAGCCCCAGCATTTT.

The chain links TRBV7-9 to TRBJ1-2, with D uncertain. The V gene lost 1 base and the J gene lost 13 bases, with 16 bases spanning the gap. The CDR3 is 13 residues long. CDR1 SEHNR and CDR2 FQNEAQ come from the germline V gene (reference sequence). The DNA for the CDR3 is TGTGCCAGCAGCTTAGAGGGTCCTTCCTCTCGCACCTTC. Translating gives CASSLEGPSSRTF.

The V gene is TRBV28, the J gene TRBJ1-6; maybe TRBD1 (5 bases). With 6 bases removed from V and 9 bases from J, the gap between germline ends came to 21 bases. The V gene's germline CDR1 is MDHEN and CDR2 SYDVKM. CDR3 length equals 16 residues. This CDR3 is CASSPPRGVQFSPLHF. In DNA form, the CDR3 reads TGTGCCAGCAGCCCACCTAGGGGCGTCCAATTTTCACCCCTCCACTTT.

V gene TRBV5-1 combines with J gene TRBJ2-2, with D maybe TRBD2 (7 bases). From germline, CDR1 is SGHRS and CDR2 YFSETQ. V lost 6 bases and J lost 4, with 19 bases in between. The CDR3 consists of 16 residues. As DNA, the CDR3 is TGCGCCAGCATCCCGGGGGGCCCCAACCCCACCGGGGAGCTGTTTTTT. Its translation: CASIPGGPNPTGELFF.

The genes are TRBV14 and TRBJ2-5; 9 bases fit TRBD2. J was trimmed by 3 bases and V by 3 bases; bases with no gene match: 8. The CDR3 length is 16 residues. Germline V gene lookup returns CDR1 SGHDN and CDR2 FVKESK. The CDR3 reads CASSHLRGLAKETQYF. CDR3 nucleotides: TGTGCCAGCAGCCACCTAAGGGGACTAGCTAAAGAGACCCAGTACTTC.

This rearrangement joins TRBV6-5 to TRBJ2-5; 8 bases map to TRBD1. Trimming cost V 6 bases and J 2 bases; bases outside gene matches: 5. Looked up from germline, CDR1 is MNHEY and CDR2 is SVGAGI. This CDR3 spans 14 amino acids. In DNA, the CDR3 is TGTGCCAGCAGAACCGGGACAGGTCAAGAGACCCAGTACTTC. Its translation is CASRTGTGQETQYF.

This clone has only a few counts. The rearrangement uses TRBV5-1 and TRBJ1-6; 9 bases map to TRBD1. The germline V gene has CDR1 SGHRS and CDR2 YFSETQ. V lost 4 bases to trimming and J lost 7 bases; unmatched junction nucleotides: 3. This CDR3 is built from 14 residues. Here the CDR3 DNA reads TGCGCCAGCAGCCCGGGACAGGGAAATTCACCCCTCCACTTT. The encoded protein is CASSPGQGNSPLHF.

The J gene is TRBJ2-3, the V gene TRBV11-3; maybe TRBD2 (6 bases). The germline CDR1 and CDR2 sequences are SGHNT and YENEEA. The CDR3 consists of 18 residues. Trimming removed 1 base from V and 0 bases from J, with 17 bases in between. The chain's CDR3 is CASSLGVGSGPSTDTQYF. Here the CDR3 DNA reads TGTGCCAGCAGCTTAGGAGTAGGAAGCGGGCCCAGCACAGATACGCAGTATTTT.